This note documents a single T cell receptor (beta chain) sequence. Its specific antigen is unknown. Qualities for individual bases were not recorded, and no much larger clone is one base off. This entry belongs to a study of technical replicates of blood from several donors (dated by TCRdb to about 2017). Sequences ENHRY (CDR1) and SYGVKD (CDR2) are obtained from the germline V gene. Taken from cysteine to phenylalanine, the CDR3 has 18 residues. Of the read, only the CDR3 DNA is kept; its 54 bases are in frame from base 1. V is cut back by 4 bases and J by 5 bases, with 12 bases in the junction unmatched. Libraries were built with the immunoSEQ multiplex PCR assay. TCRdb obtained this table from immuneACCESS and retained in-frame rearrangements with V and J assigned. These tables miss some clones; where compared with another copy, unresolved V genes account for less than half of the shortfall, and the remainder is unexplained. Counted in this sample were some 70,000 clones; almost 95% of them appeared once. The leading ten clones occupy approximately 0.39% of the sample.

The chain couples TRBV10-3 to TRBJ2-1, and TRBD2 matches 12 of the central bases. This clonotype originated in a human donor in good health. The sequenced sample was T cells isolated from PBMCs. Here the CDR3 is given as CAISGSETSGRGHNEQFF. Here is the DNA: TGTGCCATCAGTGGGTCAGAGACTAGCGGGAGAGGACACAATGAGCAGTTCTTC.